This T cell receptor (beta chain) was observed in a study of PD-1 blockade in mismatch repair-deficient tumors. Study conclusions and caveats: After pembrolizumab, tumor-resident clones rose rapidly, then generally contracted before radiologic responses.

Trimming stripped 5 bases from V and 4 bases from J, with 11 bases between. The CDR3 is 14 amino acids. CDR1 and CDR2 from the germline V gene are LNHDA and SQIVND (reference sequence). Measured with immunoSEQ multiplex PCR; TCRdb has only the in-frame clones, and not every one. The repertoire holds about 84,000 clones, 65% to 85% seen once, with around 2.6% in the top ten. This clone was picked up one time. Its antigen is still unknown. PCR or immunohistochemistry showed mismatch repair deficiency in every enrolled patient. TCRs were sequenced from three patients responding to pembrolizumab. The receptor was derived from an adult with mismatch repair-deficient cancer. The chain recombines TRBV19 with TRBJ1-4; weak D call: TRBD1 (6 bases). The sample consisted of peripheral blood, taken 12 weeks after starting pembrolizumab. CDR3: CASSVQGSNEKLFF. The CDR3 DNA follows: TGTGCCAGTAGTGTACAGGGAAGTAATGAAAAACTGTTTTTT.